Below are 2 T cell receptor beta chains sequenced from a single sample in a study of T-cell reconstitution after alpha-beta-depleted transplantation in children. Unique molecular identifiers were incorporated into the prepared TCRbeta library. TCRdb recomputed calls from the PCR reads with MiXCR, one row per CDR3 protein. The table has 250,000 or so distinct CDR3 sequences, more than 20% seen once. The sequencing here drew on PBMCs, mostly from graft donor cells, taken 360 days after TCRalphabeta/CD19-depleted stem cell transplant. Receptor source: a female patient under 10 years old who had a stem cell transplant for congenital amegakaryocytic thrombocytopenia, so the T cells may come from the graft donor.

This clonotype was recorded a few times. The rearrangement uses TRBV4-1 and TRBJ2-7, with D possibly matching TRBD1 (5 bases). V gave up 1 base and J gave up 2 bases, with 15 bases separating them. The germline CDR1 and CDR2 sequences are MGHRA and YSYEKL. This CDR3 comprises 16 residues. The CDR3 loop is CASSQGPAGRPYEQYF. The DNA for the CDR3 is TGCGCCAGCAGCCAAGGTCCGGCAGGGCGACCCTACGAGCAGTACTTC.

The chain combines TRBV3-1 with TRBJ2-3; 7 bases match TRBD2. CDR3 length equals 15 residues. The junction had 8 bases not matched to a gene; V was cut back by 3 bases and J by 5 bases. Germline V lookup: CDR1 LGHDT, CDR2 YNNKEL (reference sequence). The CDR3 region has the DNA TGTGCCAGCAGCCAGAATGGACTAGTCGTAGATACGCAGTATTTT. It is translated as CASSQNGLVVDTQYF.